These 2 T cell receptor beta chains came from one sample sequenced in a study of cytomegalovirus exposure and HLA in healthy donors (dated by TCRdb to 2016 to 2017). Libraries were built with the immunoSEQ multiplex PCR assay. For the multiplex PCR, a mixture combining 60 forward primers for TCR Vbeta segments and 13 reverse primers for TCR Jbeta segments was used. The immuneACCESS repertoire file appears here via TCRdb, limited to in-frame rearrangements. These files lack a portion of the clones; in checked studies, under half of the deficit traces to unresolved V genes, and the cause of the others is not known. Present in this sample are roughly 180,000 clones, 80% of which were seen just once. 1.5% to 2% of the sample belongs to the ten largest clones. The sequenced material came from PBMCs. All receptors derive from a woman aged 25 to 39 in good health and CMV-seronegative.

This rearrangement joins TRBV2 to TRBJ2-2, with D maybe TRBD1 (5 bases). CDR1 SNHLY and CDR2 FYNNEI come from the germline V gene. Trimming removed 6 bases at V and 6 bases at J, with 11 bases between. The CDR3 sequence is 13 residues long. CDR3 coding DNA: TGTGCCAGCAGCGAGACAGTCCCCGGGGAGCTGTTTTTT. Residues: CASSETVPGELFF.

The DNA for the CDR3 is TGTGCCAGCAGCTTGGAACAGGGGGTTAGTGAAAAACTGTTTTTT. The encoded protein is CASSLEQGVSEKLFF. This chain joins TRBV5-4 and TRBJ1-4, with 8 bases aligning to TRBD1. CDR3 length equals 15 residues. Germline V CDR1 and CDR2: SGHNT, YYREEE (reference sequence). Losses at the gene ends were 0 bases for V and 7 bases for J; bases not matched to a gene: 5.